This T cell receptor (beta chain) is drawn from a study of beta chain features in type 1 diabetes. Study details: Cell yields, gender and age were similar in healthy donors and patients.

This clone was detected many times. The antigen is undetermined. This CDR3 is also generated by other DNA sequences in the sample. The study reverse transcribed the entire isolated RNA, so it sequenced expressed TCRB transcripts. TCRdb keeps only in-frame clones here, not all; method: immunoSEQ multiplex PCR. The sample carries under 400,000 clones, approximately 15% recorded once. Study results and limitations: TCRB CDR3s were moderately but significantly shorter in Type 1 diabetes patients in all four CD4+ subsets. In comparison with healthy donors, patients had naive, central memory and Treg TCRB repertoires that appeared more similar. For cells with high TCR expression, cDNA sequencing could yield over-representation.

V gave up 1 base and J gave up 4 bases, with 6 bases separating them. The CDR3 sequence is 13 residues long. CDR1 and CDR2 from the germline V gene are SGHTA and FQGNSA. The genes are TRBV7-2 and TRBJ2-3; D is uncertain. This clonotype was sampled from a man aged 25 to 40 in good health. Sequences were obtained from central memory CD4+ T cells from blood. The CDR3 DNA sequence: TGTGCCAGCAGCTTAGTTGGACCAGATACGCAGTATTTT. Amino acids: CASSLVGPDTQYF.